Following are 18 T cell receptor beta chains from one sample sequenced in a study of shared clonotypes between healthy human individuals. Measured with immunoSEQ multiplex PCR; TCRdb has only the in-frame clones, and not every one. The profile covers 1,500,000 or so clones, with roughly 98.5% appearing a single time and 0.3% to 0.45% taken by the ten largest. What was sequenced was naive CD4+ T cells sorted from blood. Subset of the sample: CD45RA+ positively selected. All receptors come from a man in his thirties or forties in good health.

V usage is TRBV9 and J usage is TRBJ2-1, with D possibly TRBD1 on 5 matching bases. The CDR3 is 15 residues long. Per germline, CDR1 SGDLS and CDR2 YYNGEE. V was cut by 3 bases and J by 3 bases, with 13 bases left in between. The CDR3 DNA reads as TGTGCCAGCAGCGCCGAAGGGGATTTCTACAATGAGCAGTTCTTC. Residues: CASSAEGDFYNEQFF.

The chain combines TRBV28 with TRBJ1-2; D call uncertain. V was cut by 4 bases and J by 4 bases, with 13 bases left in between. The CDR3 contains 14 residues. The germline V gene encodes CDR1 MDHEN and CDR2 SYDVKM. Here the CDR3 DNA reads TGTGCCAGCAGTTCCGGCCCCGGAGGCTATGGCTACACCTTC. Protein: CASSSGPGGYGYTF.

About this clone itself: Other DNA sequences in the sample encode the same CDR3. V and J are TRBV18 and TRBJ2-7; TRBD1 agrees at 9 bases. V lost 3 bases to trimming and J lost 2 bases; unmatched junction nucleotides: 2. The CDR3 totals 14 residues. Germline CDR1 KGHSH, CDR2 LQKENI. CDR3 nucleotide sequence: TGTGCCAGCTCACCTGGGACAGGGACCTACGAGCAGTACTTC. This encodes CASSPGTGTYEQYF.

The genes are TRBV5-8 and TRBJ2-5; TRBD1 agrees at 7 bases. Germline CDR1 reads SGHTS; CDR2 reads YDEGEE. The CDR3 loop spans 15 amino acids. Losses at the gene ends were 4 bases for V and 5 bases for J; bases not matched to a gene: 11. The CDR3 sequence: CASSMGQSRYETQYF. CDR3 nucleotide sequence: TGTGCCAGCAGCATGGGACAGTCCCGTTACGAGACCCAGTACTTC.

The J gene is TRBJ1-5, the V gene TRBV7-8; the D is unclear. The CDR3 covers 15 residues. With 3 bases removed from V and 4 bases from J, the gap between germline ends came to 13 bases. Germline CDR1 SGHVS, CDR2 FQNEAQ. The CDR3 sequence: CASSFWGGRNQPQHF. CDR3 in DNA: TGTGCCAGCAGCTTTTGGGGTGGTCGAAATCAGCCCCAGCATTTT. The entire variable domain, with the rest obtained from reference TRBV7-8 and TRBJ1-5, is as follows: GAGVSQSPRYKVAKRGQDVALRCDPISGHVSLFWYQQALGQGPEFLTYFQNEAQLDKSGLPSDRFFAERPEGSVSTLKIQRTQQEDSAVYLCASSFWGGRNQPQHFGDGTRLSIL.

The chain is built from TRBV9 and TRBJ2-1; no firm D call. Between the trimmed V and J ends, which lost 0 bases and 8 bases, there was a span of 9 bases. Germline V lookup: CDR1 SGDLS, CDR2 YYNGEE. The CDR3 totals 13 residues. The CDR3 region is CASSVDNSDEQFF. CDR3 nucleotides: TGTGCCAGCAGCGTAGACAACAGCGATGAGCAGTTCTTC.

This sequence joins TRBV4-3 and TRBJ2-2, with D possibly being TRBD1 (6 bases). The CDR3 consists of 15 residues. Looked up from germline, CDR1 is LGHNA and CDR2 is YSLEER. Trimming stripped 4 bases from V and 0 bases from J, with 9 bases between. CDR3 nucleotides: TGCGCCAGCAGCCTATGGACAGCGAACACCGGGGAGCTGTTTTTT. Protein: CASSLWTANTGELFF.

V gene TRBV7-6 combines with J gene TRBJ2-1; 8 bases map to TRBD1. V trimming: 4 bases; J trimming: 0 bases; junction bases outside the gene matches: 8. The CDR3 sequence is 17 residues long. Germline values: CDR1 SGHVS, CDR2 FNYEAQ. The CDR3 DNA sequence: TGTGCCAGCAGCTCCTACGCAGGGGGCTCCTCCTACAATGAGCAGTTCTTC. Amino acid sequence: CASSSYAGGSSYNEQFF.

This chain connects TRBV30 to TRBJ1-5, with D possibly matching TRBD1 (6 bases). Between the trimmed V and J ends, which lost 1 base and 7 bases, there was a span of 11 bases. CDR1 and CDR2 from the germline V gene are GTSNPN and SVGIG (reference sequence). CDR3 size: 13 residues. The CDR3 sequence is CAWSGTGRQPQHF. The CDR3 DNA reads as TGTGCCTGGAGTGGTACAGGGAGGCAGCCCCAGCATTTT.

The sample holds one count of this clone. The rearrangement links TRBV13 to TRBJ2-1; 8 bases align to TRBD2. Per germline, CDR1 PRHDT and CDR2 FYEKMQ (reference sequence). Trimming at V came to 5 bases and at J to 7 bases, leaving 13 bases not matched to a gene. This CDR3 contains 16 residues. CDR3 amino acids: CASSPPLGTRINEQFF. CDR3 DNA sequence: TGTGCCAGCAGCCCCCCCCTAGGGACTAGGATAAATGAGCAGTTCTTC.

The rearrangement links TRBV10-3 to TRBJ2-1, with a weak D call TRBD1 (5 bases). The CDR3 loop spans 13 amino acids. V was shortened by 0 bases and J by 8 bases, with 8 bases between the two germline ends. Germline V gives CDR1 ENHRY, CDR2 SYGVKD. The CDR3 DNA is TGTGCCATCAGTGAGTCCAGGGTTGATGAGCAGTTCTTC. Amino acids: CAISESRVDEQFF.

The chain joins TRBV12-5 to TRBJ1-1; D is possibly TRBD1 (6 bases). The CDR3 extends over 17 amino acids. The germline V gene has CDR1 LGHNT and CDR2 FRNRAP. V was clipped by 5 bases and J by 0 bases, with 19 bases between them. DNA of the CDR3: TGTGCTAGTGGTAAGGGGACAACGGAGGGCATGAACACTGAAGCTTTCTTT. Protein sequence: CASGKGTTEGMNTEAFF. The variable domain in full, with the rest retrieved from reference TRBV12-5 and TRBJ1-1, is DARVTQTPRHKVTEMGQEVTMRCQPILGHNTVFWYRQTMMQGLELLAYFRNRAPLDDSGMPKDRFSAEMPDATLATLKIQPSEPRDSAVYFCASGKGTTEGMNTEAFFGQGTRLTVV.

The sample holds one count of this clone. DNA for the CDR3: TGTGCCAGCAGTTTTCCTGGGTCGGGACTACGCTACGAGCAGTACTTC. Translated, it gives CASSFPGSGLRYEQYF. This rearrangement joins TRBV7-2 to TRBJ2-7; 7 bases map to TRBD2. The length of the CDR3 is 16 residues. Unmatched junction bases numbered 14, after V lost 6 bases and J lost 3 bases. Germline loops: CDR1 SGHTA, CDR2 FQGNSA.

The V gene is TRBV5-1, the J gene TRBJ2-3; D remains ambiguous. The CDR3 sequence is 16 residues long. Looked up from germline, CDR1 is SGHRS and CDR2 is YFSETQ. Trimming pared 4 bases from V and 3 bases from J, leaving 18 bases between. The CDR3 DNA reads TGCGCCAGCAGCCTTTTTGCAACCGGCAGAACAGATACGCAGTATTTT. Protein sequence: CASSLFATGRTDTQYF.

This clone appeared a few times. J is TRBJ2-1 and V is TRBV4-3, with TRBD2 identical over 13 bases. This CDR3 spans 17 amino acids. The germline gives CDR1 LGHNA, CDR2 YSLEER. J lost 0 bases, V lost 1 base, and 0 bases had no gene match. CDR3 amino acids: CASSQGTSGSSYNEQFF. The CDR3 nucleotides read TGCGCCAGCAGCCAAGGGACTAGCGGGAGCTCCTACAATGAGCAGTTCTTC.

In the case of this clone: The sample has other DNA sequences that encode this CDR3 too. The chain combines TRBV6-5 with TRBJ2-1; D tentatively fits TRBD1 or TRBD2 (5 bases each). The germline CDR1 and CDR2 sequences are MNHEY and SVGAGI. The CDR3 covers 14 residues. Trimming took off 0 bases at V and 5 bases at J, with 8 bases between the two ends. The CDR3 sequence is CASSYSRGDNEQFF. CDR3 nucleotide sequence: TGTGCCAGCAGTTACTCGAGGGGAGACAATGAGCAGTTCTTC.

The rearrangement links TRBV11-2 to TRBJ2-1; TRBD1 agrees at 9 bases. Germline CDR1 SGHAT, CDR2 FQNNGV. The CDR3 length is 17 residues. J lost 6 bases, V lost 2 bases, and 11 bases had no gene match. The CDR3 loop is CASSLFGDRGNPNEQFF. CDR3 DNA: TGTGCCAGCAGCTTATTCGGCGACAGGGGGAACCCCAATGAGCAGTTCTTC.

CDR3 region: CASSFGLSTSTDTQYF. The CDR3 DNA follows: TGTGCCAGCAGCTTTGGCCTCTCCACTAGCACAGATACGCAGTATTTT. The chain recombines TRBV7-6 with TRBJ2-3; D remains unclear. Germline V gene data show CDR1 as SGHVS and CDR2 as FNYEAQ. The CDR3 has 16 residues. V lost 3 bases, J lost 0 bases, and 13 bases lay in between. The entire variable domain, with the rest obtained from reference TRBV7-6 and TRBJ2-3, is as follows: GAGVSQSPRYKVTKRGQDVALRCDPISGHVSLYWYRQALGQGPEFLTYFNYEAQQDKSGLPNDRFSAERPEGSISTLTIQRTEQRDSAMYRCASSFGLSTSTDTQYFGPGTRLTVL.